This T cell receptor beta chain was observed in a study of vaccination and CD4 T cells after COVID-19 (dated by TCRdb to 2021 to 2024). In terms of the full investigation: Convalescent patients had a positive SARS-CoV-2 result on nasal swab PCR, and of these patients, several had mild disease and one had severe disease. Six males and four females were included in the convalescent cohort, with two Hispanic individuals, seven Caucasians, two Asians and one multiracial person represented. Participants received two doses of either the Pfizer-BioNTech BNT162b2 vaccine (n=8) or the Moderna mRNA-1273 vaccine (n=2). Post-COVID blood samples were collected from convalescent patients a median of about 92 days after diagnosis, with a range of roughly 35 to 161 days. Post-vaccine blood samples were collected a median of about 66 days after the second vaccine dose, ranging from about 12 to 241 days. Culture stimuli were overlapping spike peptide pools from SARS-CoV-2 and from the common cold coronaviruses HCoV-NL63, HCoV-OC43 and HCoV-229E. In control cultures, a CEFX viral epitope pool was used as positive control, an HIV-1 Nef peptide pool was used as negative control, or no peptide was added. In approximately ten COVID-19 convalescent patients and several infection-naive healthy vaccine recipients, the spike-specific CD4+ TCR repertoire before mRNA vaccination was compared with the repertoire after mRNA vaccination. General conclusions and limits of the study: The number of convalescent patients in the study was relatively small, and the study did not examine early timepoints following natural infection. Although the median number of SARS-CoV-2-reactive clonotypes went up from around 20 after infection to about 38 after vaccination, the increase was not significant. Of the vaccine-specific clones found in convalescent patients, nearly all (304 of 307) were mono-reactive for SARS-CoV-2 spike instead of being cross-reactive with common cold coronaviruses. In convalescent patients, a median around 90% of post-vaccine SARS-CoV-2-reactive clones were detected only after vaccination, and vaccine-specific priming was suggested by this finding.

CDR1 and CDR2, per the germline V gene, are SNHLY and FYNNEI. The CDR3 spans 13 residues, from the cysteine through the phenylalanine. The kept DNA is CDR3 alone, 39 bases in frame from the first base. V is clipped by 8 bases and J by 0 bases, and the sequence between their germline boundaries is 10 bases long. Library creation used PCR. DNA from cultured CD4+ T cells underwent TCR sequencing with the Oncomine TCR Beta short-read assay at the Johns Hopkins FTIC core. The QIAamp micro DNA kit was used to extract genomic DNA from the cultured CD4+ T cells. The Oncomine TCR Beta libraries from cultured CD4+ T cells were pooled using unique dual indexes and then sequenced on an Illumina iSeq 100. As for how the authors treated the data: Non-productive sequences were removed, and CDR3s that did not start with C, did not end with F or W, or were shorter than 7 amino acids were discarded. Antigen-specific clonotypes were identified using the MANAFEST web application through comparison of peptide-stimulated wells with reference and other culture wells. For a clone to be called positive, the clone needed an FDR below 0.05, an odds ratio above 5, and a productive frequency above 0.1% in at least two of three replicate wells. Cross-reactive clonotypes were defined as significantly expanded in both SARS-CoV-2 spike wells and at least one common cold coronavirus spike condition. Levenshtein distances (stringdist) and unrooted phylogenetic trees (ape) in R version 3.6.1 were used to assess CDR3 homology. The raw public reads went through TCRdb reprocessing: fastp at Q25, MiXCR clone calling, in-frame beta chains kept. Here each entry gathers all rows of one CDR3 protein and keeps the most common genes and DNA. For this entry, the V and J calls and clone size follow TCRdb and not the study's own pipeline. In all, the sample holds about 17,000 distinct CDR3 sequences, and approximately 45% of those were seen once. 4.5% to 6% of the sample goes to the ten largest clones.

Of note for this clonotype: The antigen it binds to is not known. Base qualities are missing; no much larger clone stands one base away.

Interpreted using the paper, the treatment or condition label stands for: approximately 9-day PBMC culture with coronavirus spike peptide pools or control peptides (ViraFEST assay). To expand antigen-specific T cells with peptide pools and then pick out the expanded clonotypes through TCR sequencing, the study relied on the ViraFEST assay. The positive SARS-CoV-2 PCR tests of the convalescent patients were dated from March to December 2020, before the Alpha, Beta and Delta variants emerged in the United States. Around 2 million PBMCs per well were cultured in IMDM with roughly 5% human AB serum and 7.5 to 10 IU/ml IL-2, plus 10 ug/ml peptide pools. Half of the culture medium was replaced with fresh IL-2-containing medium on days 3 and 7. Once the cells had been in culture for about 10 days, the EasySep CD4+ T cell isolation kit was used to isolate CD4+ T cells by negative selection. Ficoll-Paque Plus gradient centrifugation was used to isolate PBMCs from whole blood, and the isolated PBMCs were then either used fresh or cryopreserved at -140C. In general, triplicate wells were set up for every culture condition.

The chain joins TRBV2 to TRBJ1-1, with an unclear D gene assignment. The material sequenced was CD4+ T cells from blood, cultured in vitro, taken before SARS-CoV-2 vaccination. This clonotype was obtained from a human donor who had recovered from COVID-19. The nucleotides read TGTGCCAGCCAGGACTTCATGAACACTGAAGCTTTCTTT. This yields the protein CASQDFMNTEAFF.